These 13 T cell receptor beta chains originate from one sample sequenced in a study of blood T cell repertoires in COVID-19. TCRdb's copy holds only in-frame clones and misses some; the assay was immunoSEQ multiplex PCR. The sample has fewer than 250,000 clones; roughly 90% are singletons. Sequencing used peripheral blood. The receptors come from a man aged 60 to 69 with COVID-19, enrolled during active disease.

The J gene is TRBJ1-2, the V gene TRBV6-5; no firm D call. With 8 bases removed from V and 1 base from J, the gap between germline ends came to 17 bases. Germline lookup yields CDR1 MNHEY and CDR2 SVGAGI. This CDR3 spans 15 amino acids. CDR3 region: CASQSLRSGNYGYTF. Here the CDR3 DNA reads TGTGCCAGCCAGTCACTCCGGTCGGGTAACTATGGCTACACCTTC.

The CDR3 DNA reads as TGTGCCAGCAGCTTATTCGGGGATGGGCAGCCCCAGCATTTT. Translation: CASSLFGDGQPQHF. V usage is TRBV7-2 and J usage is TRBJ1-5; D gene unclear. The CDR3 sequence is 14 residues long. The V end was cut by 2 bases, the J end by 7 bases, with 12 bases between. Germline-derived CDR1 and CDR2 are SGHTA and FQGNSA.

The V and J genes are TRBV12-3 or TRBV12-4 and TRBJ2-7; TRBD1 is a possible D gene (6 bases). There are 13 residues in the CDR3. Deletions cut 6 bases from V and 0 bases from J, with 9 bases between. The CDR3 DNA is TGTGCCAGCAGGAGGGACACCTCCTACGAGCAGTACTTC. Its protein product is CASRRDTSYEQYF.

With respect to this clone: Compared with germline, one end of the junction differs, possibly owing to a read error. For the CDR3, the DNA is TGTGCCTGGAGCTTCTTAGGCGAGTCAGGGTACAACTTC. Protein: CAWSFLGESGYNF. The chain couples TRBV30 to TRBJ2-5, with D maybe TRBD1 (5 bases). CDR1 and CDR2 (germline): GTSNPN, SVGIG (reference sequence). The CDR3 is made up of 13 amino acids.

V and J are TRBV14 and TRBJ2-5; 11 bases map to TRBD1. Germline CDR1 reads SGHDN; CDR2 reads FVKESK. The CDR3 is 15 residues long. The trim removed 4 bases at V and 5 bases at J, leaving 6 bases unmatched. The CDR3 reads CASSLRTGGFETQYF. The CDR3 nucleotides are TGTGCCAGCAGCCTTCGGACAGGGGGCTTCGAGACCCAGTACTTC.

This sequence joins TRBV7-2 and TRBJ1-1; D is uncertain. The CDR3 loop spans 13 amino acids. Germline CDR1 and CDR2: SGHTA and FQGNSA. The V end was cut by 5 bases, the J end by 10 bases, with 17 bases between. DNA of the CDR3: TGTGCCAGCAGCCTTAAAGGAGCCCTGGTAGCTTTCTTT. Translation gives CASSLKGALVAFF.

The CDR3 DNA reads TGTGCCAGCACCCTTTCGGGTGTAACCTACAATGAGCAGTTCTTC. Translating gives CASTLSGVTYNEQFF. The chain recombines TRBV4-2 with TRBJ2-1; D uncertain. The germline V gene encodes CDR1 LGHNA and CDR2 YNFKEQ. The CDR3 extends over 15 amino acids. The V gene lost 7 bases and the J gene lost 2 bases, with 15 bases spanning the gap.

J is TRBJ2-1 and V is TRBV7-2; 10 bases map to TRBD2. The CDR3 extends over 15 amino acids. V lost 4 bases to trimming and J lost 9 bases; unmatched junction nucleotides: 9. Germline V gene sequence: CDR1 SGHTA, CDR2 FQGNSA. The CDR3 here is CASSSSLAGVGEQFF. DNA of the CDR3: TGTGCCAGCAGCTCCTCCCTAGCGGGAGTAGGTGAGCAGTTCTTC. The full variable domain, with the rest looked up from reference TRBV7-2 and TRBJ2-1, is GAGVSQSPSNKVTEKGKDVELRCDPISGHTALYWYRQSLGQGLEFLIYFQGNSAPDKSGLPSDRFSAERTGGSVSTLTIQRTQQEDSAVYLCASSSSLAGVGEQFFGPGTRLTVL.

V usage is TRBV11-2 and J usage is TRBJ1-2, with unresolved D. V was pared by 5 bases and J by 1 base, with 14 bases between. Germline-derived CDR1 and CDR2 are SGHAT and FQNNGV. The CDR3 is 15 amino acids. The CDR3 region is CASSTLTALNYGYTF. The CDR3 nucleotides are TGTGCCAGCAGCACATTAACAGCACTTAACTATGGCTACACCTTC.

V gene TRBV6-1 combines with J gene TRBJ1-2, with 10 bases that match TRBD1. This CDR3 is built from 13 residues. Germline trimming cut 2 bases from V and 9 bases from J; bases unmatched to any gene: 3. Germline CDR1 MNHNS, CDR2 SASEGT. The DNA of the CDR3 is TGTGCCAGCAGTGAATCGACAGGGGGCAGCTACACCTTC. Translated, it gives CASSESTGGSYTF.

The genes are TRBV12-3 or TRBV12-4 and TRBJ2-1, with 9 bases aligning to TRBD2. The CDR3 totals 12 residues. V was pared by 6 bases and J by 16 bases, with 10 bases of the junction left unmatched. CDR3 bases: TGTGCCAGCAGCCGCCCCGGGACTAGCCAATTCTTC. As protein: CASSRPGTSQFF.

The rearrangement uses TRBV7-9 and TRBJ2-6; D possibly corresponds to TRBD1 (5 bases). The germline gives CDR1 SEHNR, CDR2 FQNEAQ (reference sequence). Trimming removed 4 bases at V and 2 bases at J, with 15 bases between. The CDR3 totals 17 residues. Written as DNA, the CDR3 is TGTGCCAGCAGCTCTCTTCTTGGGGCAGCTGGGGCCAACGTCCTGACTTTC. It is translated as CASSSLLGAAGANVLTF.

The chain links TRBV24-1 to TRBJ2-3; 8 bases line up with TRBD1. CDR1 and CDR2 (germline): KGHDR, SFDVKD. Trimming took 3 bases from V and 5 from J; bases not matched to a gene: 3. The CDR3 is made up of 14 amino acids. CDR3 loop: CATSDPTGGDTQYF. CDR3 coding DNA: TGTGCCACCAGTGATCCCACAGGGGGAGATACGCAGTATTTT.